These T cell receptor beta chains were read from a single sample in a study of cytomegalovirus exposure and HLA in healthy donors. Repertoires were generated with immunoSEQ multiplex PCR, while TCRdb's copy carries only in-frame clones and drops some. The table lists under 200,000 clones, 12% of them singletons. Input material: PBMCs. The origin of the receptors is a man aged 50-59 years in good health and CMV-seropositive. CDR3s include the opening cysteine and the closing phenylalanine or tryptophan. Each record gives: V gene, D gene, CDR3 protein. The D gene is left open where the match is weak.

TRBV7-2,TRBD1,CASSYRGREAFF
TRBV9,.,CASSPGVGFPNQPQHF
TRBV7-2,TRBD1,CASSQEGASTDTQYF
TRBV9,.,CASSLRDIANYGYTF
TRBV7-9,TRBD1,CASSLAGQVYNEQFF
TRBV6-6,TRBD1,CASSSGGFNTEAFF
TRBV10-3,.,CAISESPGDTGELFF
TRBV4-3,.,CASSQDTDEPEAFF
TRBV6-4,.,CASSPTAPGELFF
TRBV28,.,CASSFRGRTLIWYGYTF
TRBV15,.,CATSPGVGTSPLHF
TRBV27,.,CASSVTGTEAFF
TRBV2,TRBD2,CASPGTSGTQYF
TRBV5-1,.,CASSTIQGEETQYF
TRBV25-1,TRBD1,CASSHQGTGQETQYF
TRBV7-9,.,CASSLSTGELFF
TRBV28,.,CASKDSRSYNSPLHF
TRBV4-3,.,CASSQAGQKAFF
TRBV7-6,.,CASSLATGDSGNTIYF
TRBV4-3,.,CASSLRWGVMNTEAFF
TRBV7-2,.,CASSEGLTSGNTIYF
TRBV11-3,TRBD1,CASSPNRDRNYGYTF
TRBV5-4,.,CASTKTGGLDNEQFF
TRBV10-3,.,CAISLRGPYNEQFF
TRBV29-1,TRBD2,CTASGASYNEQFF
TRBV27,TRBD2,CASSPGLAVDTQYF
TRBV15,.,CATSRLRDIGGGNTEAFF
TRBV6-5,.,CASSYLPGGNTYGYTF
TRBV6-6,.,CASLDQGKDTQYF
TRBV5-6,TRBD1,CASTLGQGVAIQYF